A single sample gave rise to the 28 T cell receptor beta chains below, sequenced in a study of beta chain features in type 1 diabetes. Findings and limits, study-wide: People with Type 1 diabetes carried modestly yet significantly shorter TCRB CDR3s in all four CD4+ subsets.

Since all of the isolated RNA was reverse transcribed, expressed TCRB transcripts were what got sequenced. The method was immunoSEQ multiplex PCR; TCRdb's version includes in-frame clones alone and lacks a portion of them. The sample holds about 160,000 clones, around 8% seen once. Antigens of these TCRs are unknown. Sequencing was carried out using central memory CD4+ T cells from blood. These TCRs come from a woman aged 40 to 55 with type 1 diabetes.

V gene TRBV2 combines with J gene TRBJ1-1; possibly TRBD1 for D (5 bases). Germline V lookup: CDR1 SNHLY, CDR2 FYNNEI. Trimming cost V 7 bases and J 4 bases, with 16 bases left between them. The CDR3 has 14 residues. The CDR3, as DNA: TGTGCCAGCATCATGGGGCGACCGGGCACTGAAGCTTTCTTT. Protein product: CASIMGRPGTEAFF.

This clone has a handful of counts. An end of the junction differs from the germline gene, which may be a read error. The CDR3 sequence is CASSVGGQSFNEQFF. DNA of the CDR3: TGCGCCAGCAGCGTTGGGGGACAGTCCTTCAATGAGCAGTTCTTC. The chain joins TRBV5-1 to TRBJ2-1; 7 nucleotides line up with TRBD1. The V gene's germline CDR1 is SGHRS and CDR2 YFSETQ. The CDR3 is made up of 15 amino acids.

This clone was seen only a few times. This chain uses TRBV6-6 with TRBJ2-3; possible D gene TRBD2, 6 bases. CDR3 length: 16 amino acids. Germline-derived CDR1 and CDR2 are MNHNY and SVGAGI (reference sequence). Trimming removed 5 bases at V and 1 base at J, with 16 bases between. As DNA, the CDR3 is TGTGCCAGCAGTCGGGGACTGGCCTTGGGCACAGATACGCAGTATTTT. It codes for CASSRGLALGTDTQYF.

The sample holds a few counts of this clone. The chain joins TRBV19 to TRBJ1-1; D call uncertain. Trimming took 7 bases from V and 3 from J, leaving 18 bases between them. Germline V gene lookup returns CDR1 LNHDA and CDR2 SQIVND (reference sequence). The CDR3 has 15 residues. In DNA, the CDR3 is TGTGCCAGTACCCTCTCCCGACAAGGCTACACTGAAGCTTTCTTT. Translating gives CASTLSRQGYTEAFF.

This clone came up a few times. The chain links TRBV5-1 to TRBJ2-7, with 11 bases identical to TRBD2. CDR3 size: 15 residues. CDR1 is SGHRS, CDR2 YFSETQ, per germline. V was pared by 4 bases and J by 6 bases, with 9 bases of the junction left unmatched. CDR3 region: CASSPLAGGPSEQYF. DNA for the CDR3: TGCGCCAGCAGCCCGCTAGCGGGGGGACCCTCCGAGCAGTACTTC.

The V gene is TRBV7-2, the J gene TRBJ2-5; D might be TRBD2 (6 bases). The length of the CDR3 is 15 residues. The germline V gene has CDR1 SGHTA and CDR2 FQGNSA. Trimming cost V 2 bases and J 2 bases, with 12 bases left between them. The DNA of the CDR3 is TGTGCCAGCAGCTTACGAGGGAGGCCTCAAGAGACCCAGTACTTC. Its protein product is CASSLRGRPQETQYF.

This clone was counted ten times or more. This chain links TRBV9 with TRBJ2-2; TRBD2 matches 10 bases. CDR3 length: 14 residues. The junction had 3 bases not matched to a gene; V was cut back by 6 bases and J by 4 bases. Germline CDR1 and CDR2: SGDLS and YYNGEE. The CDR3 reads CASTSGRGTGELFF. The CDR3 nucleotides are TGTGCCAGCACCAGCGGGAGGGGCACCGGGGAGCTGTTTTTT. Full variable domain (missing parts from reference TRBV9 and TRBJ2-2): DSGVTQTPKHLITATGQRVTLRCSPRSGDLSVYWYQQSLDQGLQFLIQYYNGEERAKGNILERFSAQQFPDLHSELNLSSLELGDSALYFCASTSGRGTGELFFGEGSRLTVL.

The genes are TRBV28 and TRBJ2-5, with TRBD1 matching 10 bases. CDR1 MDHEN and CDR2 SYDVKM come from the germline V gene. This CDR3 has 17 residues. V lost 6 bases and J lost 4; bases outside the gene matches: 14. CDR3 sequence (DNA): TGTGCCAGCAGGGGGACAGGGGACCCCTTTAGGGGAGAGACCCAGTACTTC. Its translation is CASRGTGDPFRGETQYF.

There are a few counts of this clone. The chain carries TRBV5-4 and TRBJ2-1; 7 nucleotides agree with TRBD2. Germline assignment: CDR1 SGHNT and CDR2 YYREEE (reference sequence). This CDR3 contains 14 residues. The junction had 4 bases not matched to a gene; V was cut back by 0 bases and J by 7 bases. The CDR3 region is CASSLAGGWNEQFF. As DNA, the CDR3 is TGTGCCAGCAGCTTGGCGGGGGGTTGGAATGAGCAGTTCTTC.

CDR3 in DNA: TGTGCCAGCAGCATCGACAGGAACTATGGCTACACCTTC. This encodes CASSIDRNYGYTF. V and J are TRBV14 and TRBJ1-2; D may be TRBD1 (6 bases). V dropped 5 bases and J dropped 2 bases, with 9 bases sitting between them. Per germline, CDR1 SGHDN and CDR2 FVKESK. This CDR3 spans 13 amino acids.

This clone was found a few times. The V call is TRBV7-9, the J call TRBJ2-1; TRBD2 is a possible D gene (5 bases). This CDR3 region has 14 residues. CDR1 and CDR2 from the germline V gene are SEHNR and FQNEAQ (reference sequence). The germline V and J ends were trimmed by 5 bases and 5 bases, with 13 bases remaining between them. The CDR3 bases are TGTGCCAGCAGCCCCCGGGCTAGCCACAATGAGCAGTTCTTC. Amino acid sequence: CASSPRASHNEQFF. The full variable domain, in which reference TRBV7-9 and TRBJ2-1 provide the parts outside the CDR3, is DTGVSQNPRHKITKRGQNVTFRCDPISEHNRLYWYRQTLGQGPEFLTYFQNEAQLEKSRLLSDRFSAERPKGSFSTLEIQRTEQGDSAMYLCASSPRASHNEQFFGPGTRLTVL.

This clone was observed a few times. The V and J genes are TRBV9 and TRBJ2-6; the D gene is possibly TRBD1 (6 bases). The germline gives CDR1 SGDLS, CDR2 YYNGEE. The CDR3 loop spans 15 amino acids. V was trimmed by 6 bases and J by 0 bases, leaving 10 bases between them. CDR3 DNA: TGTGCCAGCAAGAGAGGGGGCTCTGGGGCCAACGTCCTGACTTTC. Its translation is CASKRGGSGANVLTF.

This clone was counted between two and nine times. The CDR3 protein is CAWTRGQGRSNEKLFF. In DNA, the CDR3 is TGTGCCTGGACCCGGGGACAGGGACGGAGTAATGAAAAACTGTTTTTT. This chain links TRBV30 with TRBJ1-4, with 9 positions matching TRBD1. CDR3 size: 16 residues. Germline loops: CDR1 GTSNPN, CDR2 SVGIG (reference sequence). V trimming: 4 bases; J trimming: 4 bases; junction bases outside the gene matches: 10.

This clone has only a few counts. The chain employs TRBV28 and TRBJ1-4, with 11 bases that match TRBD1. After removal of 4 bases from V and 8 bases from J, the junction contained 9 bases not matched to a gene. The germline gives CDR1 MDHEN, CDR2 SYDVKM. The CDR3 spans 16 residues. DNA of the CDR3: TGTGCCAGCAGTTCATCACCGGACAGGGGGCTCGAAAAACTGTTTTTT. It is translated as CASSSSPDRGLEKLFF.

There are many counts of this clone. Here the CDR3 reads CAWSLDSNRGYTF. In DNA, the CDR3 is TGTGCCTGGAGCCTCGACAGCAACCGTGGCTACACCTTC. This chain links TRBV30 with TRBJ1-2, with D possibly TRBD1 on 5 matching bases. This CDR3 comprises 13 residues. V was trimmed by 3 bases and J by 7 bases, leaving 15 bases between them. Germline V gives CDR1 GTSNPN, CDR2 SVGIG (reference sequence). Combining the CDR3 with reference TRBV30 and TRBJ1-2 gives the whole variable domain SQTIHQWPATLVQPVGSPLSLECTVEGTSNPNLYWYRQAAGRGLQLLFYSVGIGQISSEVPQNLSASRPQDRQFILSSKKLLLSDSGFYLCAWSLDSNRGYTFGSGTRLTVV.

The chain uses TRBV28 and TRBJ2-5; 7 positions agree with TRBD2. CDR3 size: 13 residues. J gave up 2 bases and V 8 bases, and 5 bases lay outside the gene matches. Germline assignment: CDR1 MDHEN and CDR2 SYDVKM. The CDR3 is CASRDYSQETQYF. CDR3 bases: TGTGCCAGCCGGGACTACTCACAAGAGACCCAGTACTTC.

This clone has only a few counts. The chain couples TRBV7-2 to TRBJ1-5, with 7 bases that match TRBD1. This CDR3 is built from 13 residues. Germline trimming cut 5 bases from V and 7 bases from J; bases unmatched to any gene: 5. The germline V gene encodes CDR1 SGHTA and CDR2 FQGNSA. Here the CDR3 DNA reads TGTGCCAGCAGCCCGAGGGGGCAACAGCCCCAGCATTTT. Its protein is CASSPRGQQPQHF.

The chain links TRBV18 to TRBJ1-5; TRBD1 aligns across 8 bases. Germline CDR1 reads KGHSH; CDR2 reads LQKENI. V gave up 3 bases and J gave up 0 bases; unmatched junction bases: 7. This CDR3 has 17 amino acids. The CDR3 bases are TGTGCCAGCTCACCTACACCGGGACAGGATAGCAATCAGCCCCAGCATTTT. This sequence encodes CASSPTPGQDSNQPQHF.

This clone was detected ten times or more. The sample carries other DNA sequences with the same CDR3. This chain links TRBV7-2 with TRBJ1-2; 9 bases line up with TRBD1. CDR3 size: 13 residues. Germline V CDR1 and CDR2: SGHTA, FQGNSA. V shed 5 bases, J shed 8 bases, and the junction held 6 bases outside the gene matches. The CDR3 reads CASSPGTGRGYTF. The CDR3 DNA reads TGTGCCAGCAGCCCCGGGACAGGGAGAGGCTACACCTTC.

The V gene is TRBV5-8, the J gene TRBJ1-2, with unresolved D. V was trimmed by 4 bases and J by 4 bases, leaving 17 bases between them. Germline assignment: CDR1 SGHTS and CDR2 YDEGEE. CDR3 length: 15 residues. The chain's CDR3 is CASSLHPSLGYGYTF. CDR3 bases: TGTGCCAGCAGCCTGCACCCGAGCCTTGGCTATGGCTACACCTTC. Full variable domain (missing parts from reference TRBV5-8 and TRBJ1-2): EAGVTQSPTHLIKTRGQQATLRCSPISGHTSVYWYQQALGLGLQFLLWYDEGEERNRGNFPPRFSGRQFPNYSSELNVNALELEDSALYLCASSLHPSLGYGYTFGSGTRLTVV.

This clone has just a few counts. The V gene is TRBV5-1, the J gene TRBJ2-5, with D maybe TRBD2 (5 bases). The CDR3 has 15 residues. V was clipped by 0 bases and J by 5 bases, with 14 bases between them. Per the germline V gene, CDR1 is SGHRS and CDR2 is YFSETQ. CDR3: CASSLVDGVGETQYF. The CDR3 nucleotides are TGCGCCAGCAGCTTGGTAGACGGGGTCGGCGAGACCCAGTACTTC.

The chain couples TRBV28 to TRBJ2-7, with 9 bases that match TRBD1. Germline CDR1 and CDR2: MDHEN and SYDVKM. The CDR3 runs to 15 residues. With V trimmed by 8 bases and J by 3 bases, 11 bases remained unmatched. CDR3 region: CASRRGDREVYEQYF. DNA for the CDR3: TGTGCCAGCCGAAGGGGGGACAGGGAGGTCTACGAGCAGTACTTC.

CDR3 sequence (DNA): TGTGCCAGCAGTTTCCGATACGGCGACAGGGCAAGTTCCTACGAGCAGTACTTC. Its protein is CASSFRYGDRASSYEQYF. The chain links TRBV27 to TRBJ2-7; 7 positions agree with TRBD1. The V segment lost 3 bases and the J segment 1 base; nucleotides outside the gene matches: 15. The CDR3 has 18 amino acids. Germline lookup yields CDR1 MNHEY and CDR2 SMNVEV (reference sequence).

For the CDR3, the DNA is TGTGCCAGCAGCTTAGGAGCAGGGGGAGAAGCTTTCTTT. As protein: CASSLGAGGEAFF. V gene TRBV7-8 combines with J gene TRBJ1-1, with 7 bases matching TRBD1. J lost 8 bases, V lost 1 base, and 4 bases had no gene match. This CDR3 is built from 13 residues. CDR1 and CDR2 (germline): SGHVS, FQNEAQ.

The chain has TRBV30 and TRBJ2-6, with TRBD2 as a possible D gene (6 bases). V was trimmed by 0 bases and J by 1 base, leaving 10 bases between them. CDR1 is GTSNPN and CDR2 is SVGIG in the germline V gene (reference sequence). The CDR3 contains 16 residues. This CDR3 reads CAWSVRAGSGANVLTF. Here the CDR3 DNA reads TGTGCCTGGAGTGTACGTGCGGGGTCTGGGGCCAACGTCCTGACTTTC.

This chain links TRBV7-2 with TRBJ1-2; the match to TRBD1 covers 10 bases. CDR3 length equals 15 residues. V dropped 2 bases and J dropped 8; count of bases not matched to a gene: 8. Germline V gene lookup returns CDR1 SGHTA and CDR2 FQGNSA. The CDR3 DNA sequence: TGTGCCAGCAGCTTAACCGAGACAGGGGGCGGGGGCTACACCTTC. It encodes CASSLTETGGGGYTF.

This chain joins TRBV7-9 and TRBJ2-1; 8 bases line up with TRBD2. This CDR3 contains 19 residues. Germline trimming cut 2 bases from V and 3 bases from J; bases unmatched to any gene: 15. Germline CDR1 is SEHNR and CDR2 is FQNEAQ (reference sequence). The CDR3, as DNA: TGTGCCAGCAGCTTATCCGCGTACGCGAGCGGGGGTAACTACAATGAGCAGTTCTTC. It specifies CASSLSAYASGGNYNEQFF.

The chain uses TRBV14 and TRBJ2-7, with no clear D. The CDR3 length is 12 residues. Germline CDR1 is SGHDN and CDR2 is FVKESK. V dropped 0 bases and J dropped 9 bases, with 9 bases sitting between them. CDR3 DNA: TGTGCCAGCAGCCAAGACTTGGCAGGGCAGTACTTC. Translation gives CASSQDLAGQYF.